A selection of T cell receptor beta chains follows, all from one sample in a study of human T cells and chemical hapten exposure. MiXCR was run by TCRdb on the RACE reads, yielding one entry per CDR3 protein. The sample yields over 150,000 distinct CDR3 sequences, about 27% seen once. The sequencing here drew on whole blood, taken in connection with sensitization to the hapten diphenylcyclopropenone (DPC). These receptors were collected from a young woman with alopecia areata. Some clones in this sample may be carry-over from other donors' samples. Each CDR3 is given with its conserved first and last residue. A D gene is named only where the DNA matches it firmly. Expanded clones get a size class; other rows say once, few or many, or leave the size out.

j_gene: TRBJ1-4
v_gene: TRBV15
d_gene: -
abundance: -
CDR3aa: CATARARNEKLFF
CDR3nt: TGTGCCACCGCCAGGGCCCGGAATGAAAAACTGTTTTTT

j_gene: TRBJ2-3
v_gene: TRBV20-1
d_gene: -
abundance: -
CDR3aa: CSARLTGTDTQYF
CDR3nt: TGCAGTGCTAGACTTACAGGGACCGATACGCAGTATTTT

j_gene: TRBJ2-1
v_gene: TRBV4-2
d_gene: TRBD1
abundance: -
CDR3aa: CASSQAGGGQVYNEQFF
CDR3nt: TGTGCCAGCAGCCAAGCCGGAGGGGGACAGGTATACAATGAGCAGTTCTTC

j_gene: TRBJ2-5
v_gene: TRBV10-3
d_gene: TRBD2
abundance: many
CDR3aa: CAISEGGTSGGETQYF
CDR3nt: TGTGCCATCAGTGAGGGGGGGACTAGCGGGGGAGAGACCCAGTACTTC

j_gene: TRBJ2-7
v_gene: TRBV5-6
d_gene: TRBD2
abundance: many
CDR3aa: CASSFAGAYEQYF
CDR3nt: TGTGCCAGCAGCTTTGCGGGAGCCTACGAGCAGTACTTC

j_gene: TRBJ1-4
v_gene: TRBV7-9
d_gene: TRBD1
abundance: -
CDR3aa: CASSLPGQGTTNEKLFF
CDR3nt: TGTGCCAGCAGCTTACCGGGACAGGGTACAACTAATGAAAAACTGTTTTTT

j_gene: TRBJ1-4
v_gene: TRBV21-1
d_gene: -
abundance: few
CDR3aa: CASTLNREKLFF
CDR3nt: TGTGCCAGCACCCTCAACCGGGAAAAACTGTTTTTT

j_gene: TRBJ2-7
v_gene: TRBV6-5
d_gene: -
abundance: few
CDR3aa: CASSYSPSGSSYEQYF
CDR3nt: TGTGCCAGCAGTTACTCCCCCTCGGGGAGCTCCTACGAGCAGTACTTC

j_gene: TRBJ2-2
v_gene: TRBV29-1
d_gene: -
abundance: -
CDR3aa: CSVEDNYTGELFF
CDR3nt: TGCAGCGTTGAAGATAACTATACCGGGGAGCTGTTTTTT

j_gene: TRBJ2-3
v_gene: TRBV4-2
d_gene: TRBD1
abundance: -
CDR3aa: CASSQSTGYTDTQYF
CDR3nt: TGTGCCAGCAGCCAGTCGACAGGGTACACAGATACGCAGTATTTT

j_gene: TRBJ1-2
v_gene: TRBV27
d_gene: TRBD1
abundance: -
CDR3aa: CASSPGTGGKGYTF
CDR3nt: TGTGCCAGCAGTCCAGGGACAGGGGGCAAGGGCTACACCTTC

j_gene: TRBJ1-6
v_gene: TRBV20-1
d_gene: -
abundance: few
CDR3aa: CSAPRHGDVRSPLHF
CDR3nt: TGCAGTGCTCCACGACACGGAGACGTCCGCTCACCCCTCCACTTT

j_gene: TRBJ1-1
v_gene: TRBV12-3/TRBV12-4
d_gene: TRBD1
abundance: -
CDR3aa: CASSGYRGNRDTEAFF
CDR3nt: TGTGCCAGCAGTGGTTACAGGGGAAATCGGGACACTGAAGCTTTCTTT

j_gene: TRBJ2-2
v_gene: TRBV5-6
d_gene: -
abundance: few
CDR3aa: CASSLWRSGFPGELFF
CDR3nt: TGTGCCAGCAGCTTGTGGCGGTCGGGGTTCCCCGGGGAGCTGTTTTTT

j_gene: TRBJ2-7
v_gene: TRBV10-2
d_gene: -
abundance: few
CDR3aa: CASSERREQYF
CDR3nt: TGCGCCAGCAGTGAACGCCGCGAGCAGTACTTC

j_gene: TRBJ2-3
v_gene: TRBV25-1
d_gene: TRBD2
abundance: -
CDR3aa: CASSSGTSGRNGGTDTQYF
CDR3nt: TGTGCCAGCAGTTCCGGGACTAGCGGGAGGAATGGTGGGACAGATACGCAGTATTTT

j_gene: TRBJ2-7
v_gene: TRBV29-1
d_gene: -
abundance: few
CDR3aa: CSVVFSGRNYEQYF
CDR3nt: TGCAGCGTGGTTTTCTCTGGACGGAACTACGAGCAGTACTTC

j_gene: TRBJ2-4
v_gene: TRBV7-2
d_gene: -
abundance: -
CDR3aa: CASSPVASRATF
CDR3nt: TGTGCCAGCAGCCCCGTAGCATCACGAGCCACGTTC

j_gene: TRBJ1-3
v_gene: TRBV11-2
d_gene: -
abundance: -
CDR3aa: CASSTQGTFSGNTIYF
CDR3nt: TGTGCCAGCAGCACCCAAGGGACCTTCTCTGGAAACACCATATATTTT

j_gene: TRBJ2-4
v_gene: TRBV6-2/TRBV6-3
d_gene: -
abundance: -
CDR3aa: CASSSYAKNIQYF
CDR3nt: TGTGCCAGCAGCTCGTACGCCAAAAACATTCAGTACTTC

j_gene: TRBJ2-3
v_gene: TRBV20-1
d_gene: TRBD2
abundance: -
CDR3aa: CSATSGGRVDTQYF
CDR3nt: TGCAGTGCTACTAGCGGGGGGCGGGTAGATACGCAGTATTTT

j_gene: TRBJ1-2
v_gene: TRBV29-1
d_gene: TRBD1
abundance: few
CDR3aa: CSVRTGDYGYTF
CDR3nt: TGCAGCGTACGGACAGGAGACTATGGCTACACCTTC

j_gene: TRBJ1-2
v_gene: TRBV20-1
d_gene: TRBD1
abundance: -
CDR3aa: CSAWTGGGYGYTF
CDR3nt: TGCAGTGCTTGGACAGGGGGGGGCTATGGCTACACCTTC

j_gene: TRBJ2-7
v_gene: TRBV14
d_gene: -
abundance: many
CDR3aa: CASSQQPYEQYF
CDR3nt: TGTGCCAGCAGCCAACAACCCTACGAGCAGTACTTC

j_gene: TRBJ2-1
v_gene: TRBV7-8
d_gene: -
abundance: few
CDR3aa: CASSLSGNNPYNEQFF
CDR3nt: TGTGCCAGCAGCTTAAGTGGCAATAACCCCTACAATGAGCAGTTCTTC

j_gene: TRBJ2-3
v_gene: TRBV5-1
d_gene: -
abundance: -
CDR3aa: CASSLGLQRVLTDTQYF
CDR3nt: TGCGCCAGCAGCTTGGGACTTCAGCGGGTCCTCACAGATACGCAGTATTTT

j_gene: TRBJ1-2
v_gene: TRBV7-9
d_gene: -
abundance: -
CDR3aa: CASSLGSGLGYTF
CDR3nt: TGTGCCAGCAGCTTAGGATCAGGGCTAGGCTACACCTTC

j_gene: TRBJ2-1
v_gene: TRBV7-9
d_gene: -
abundance: -
CDR3aa: CASSRGGPFF
CDR3nt: TGTGCCAGCTCCAGGGGGGGTCCGTTCTTC

j_gene: TRBJ2-2
v_gene: TRBV30
d_gene: -
abundance: -
CDR3aa: CAWSRPPLAAGELFF
CDR3nt: TGTGCCTGGAGTCGACCACCCCTAGCTGCCGGGGAGCTGTTTTTT

j_gene: TRBJ2-3
v_gene: TRBV2
d_gene: -
abundance: few
CDR3aa: CASSNLGQGTQYF
CDR3nt: TGTGCCAGCAGTAACCTGGGTCAGGGTACGCAGTATTTT

j_gene: TRBJ2-1
v_gene: TRBV4-2
d_gene: TRBD2
abundance: -
CDR3aa: CASSQDPSAGSSNEQFF
CDR3nt: TGTGCCAGCAGCCAGGACCCTTCAGCGGGAAGTAGTAATGAGCAGTTCTTC

j_gene: TRBJ1-5
v_gene: TRBV7-2
d_gene: -
abundance: many
CDR3aa: CASSFNSQPQHF
CDR3nt: TGTGCCAGCAGCTTTAATAGTCAGCCCCAGCATTTT

j_gene: TRBJ2-7
v_gene: TRBV4-1
d_gene: -
abundance: -
CDR3aa: CASSQVGLYEQYF
CDR3nt: TGCGCCAGCAGCCAAGTCGGCCTCTACGAGCAGTACTTC

j_gene: TRBJ2-1
v_gene: TRBV9
d_gene: TRBD2
abundance: -
CDR3aa: CASSAVPGLGIEQFF
CDR3nt: TGTGCCAGCAGCGCCGTGCCGGGACTAGGGATTGAGCAGTTCTTC

j_gene: TRBJ1-1
v_gene: TRBV12-3/TRBV12-4
d_gene: TRBD1
abundance: few
CDR3aa: CASRWTGWGEAFF
CDR3nt: TGTGCCAGCAGGTGGACAGGGTGGGGGGAAGCTTTCTTT

j_gene: TRBJ2-7
v_gene: TRBV5-6
d_gene: TRBD2
abundance: -
CDR3aa: CASSQGLADYEQYF
CDR3nt: TGTGCCAGCAGCCAGGGACTAGCGGACTACGAGCAGTACTTC

j_gene: TRBJ1-3
v_gene: TRBV7-8
d_gene: -
abundance: -
CDR3aa: CASSAGQRSHTIYF
CDR3nt: TGTGCCAGCAGCGCCGGCCAACGGAGCCACACCATATATTTT

j_gene: TRBJ2-5
v_gene: TRBV15
d_gene: -
abundance: few
CDR3aa: CATSRQGLKTQYF
CDR3nt: TGTGCCACCAGCAGACAGGGTTTGAAGACCCAGTACTTC

j_gene: TRBJ2-2
v_gene: TRBV4-1
d_gene: TRBD2
abundance: few
CDR3aa: CASSQAAGGVFVGELFF
CDR3nt: TGCGCCAGCAGCCAAGCCGCGGGGGGGGTATTTGTCGGGGAGCTGTTTTTT

j_gene: TRBJ1-5
v_gene: TRBV4-1
d_gene: TRBD1
abundance: -
CDR3aa: CASSHLGQGFNQPQHF
CDR3nt: TGCGCCAGCAGCCATTTGGGACAGGGTTTCAATCAGCCCCAGCATTTT

j_gene: TRBJ2-5
v_gene: TRBV15
d_gene: -
abundance: many
CDR3aa: CATSRDLQETQYF
CDR3nt: TGTGCCACCAGCAGAGATCTCCAAGAGACCCAGTACTTC

j_gene: TRBJ2-7
v_gene: TRBV9
d_gene: -
abundance: -
CDR3aa: CASSPPSVSSEQYF
CDR3nt: TGTGCCAGCAGCCCCCCCTCGGTGTCGAGCGAGCAGTACTTC

j_gene: TRBJ2-3
v_gene: TRBV7-3
d_gene: -
abundance: few
CDR3aa: CASSSRGTDTQYF
CDR3nt: TGTGCCAGCAGCTCACGAGGCACAGATACGCAGTATTTT

j_gene: TRBJ1-3
v_gene: TRBV4-3
d_gene: -
abundance: -
CDR3aa: CASSQEEVGYSGNTIYF
CDR3nt: TGCGCCAGCAGCCAAGAGGAGGTGGGATACTCTGGAAACACCATATATTTT

j_gene: TRBJ1-1
v_gene: TRBV29-1
d_gene: -
abundance: -
CDR3aa: CSVVLRGGAFF
CDR3nt: TGCAGCGTTGTTCTCAGGGGAGGGGCTTTCTTT

j_gene: TRBJ1-5
v_gene: TRBV28
d_gene: -
abundance: -
CDR3aa: CASSSSTRMYSNQPQHF
CDR3nt: TGTGCCAGCAGTTCCTCCACCCGGATGTATAGCAATCAGCCCCAGCATTTT

j_gene: TRBJ2-3
v_gene: TRBV20-1
d_gene: TRBD1
abundance: few
CDR3aa: CSASSTPGQSTPDTQYF
CDR3nt: TGCAGTGCTTCCTCAACACCGGGACAGTCCACGCCAGATACGCAGTATTTT

j_gene: TRBJ1-5
v_gene: TRBV15
d_gene: -
abundance: few
CDR3aa: CATSRQTQSNQPQHF
CDR3nt: TGTGCCACCAGCAGACAAACTCAAAGCAATCAGCCCCAGCATTTT

j_gene: TRBJ2-2
v_gene: TRBV7-9
d_gene: TRBD2
abundance: few
CDR3aa: CASHPGGLAGKTNTGELFF
CDR3nt: TGTGCCAGCCACCCAGGGGGACTAGCGGGGAAGACGAACACCGGGGAGCTGTTTTTT

j_gene: TRBJ2-7
v_gene: TRBV20-1
d_gene: TRBD1
abundance: -
CDR3aa: CSARDRGDLYEQYF
CDR3nt: TGCAGTGCCAGGGACAGGGGCGACCTCTACGAGCAGTACTTC

j_gene: TRBJ2-1
v_gene: TRBV29-1
d_gene: -
abundance: -
CDR3aa: CSVEPPSGNEQFF
CDR3nt: TGCAGCGTTGAACCTCCGTCCGGCAATGAGCAGTTCTTC

j_gene: TRBJ1-1
v_gene: TRBV7-9
d_gene: -
abundance: -
CDR3aa: CASRPGNTEAFF
CDR3nt: TGTGCCAGCAGGCCGGGGAACACTGAAGCTTTCTTT

j_gene: TRBJ2-7
v_gene: TRBV3-1
d_gene: -
abundance: -
CDR3aa: CASSQDWGEQYF
CDR3nt: TGTGCCAGCAGCCAAGACTGGGGCGAGCAGTACTTC

j_gene: TRBJ1-4
v_gene: TRBV24-1
d_gene: TRBD1
abundance: few
CDR3aa: CATSDRQGSEKLFF
CDR3nt: TGTGCCACCAGTGATCGACAGGGGAGTGAAAAACTGTTTTTT

j_gene: TRBJ2-4
v_gene: TRBV20-1
d_gene: -
abundance: many
CDR3aa: CSARQGRIGKNIQYF
CDR3nt: TGCAGTGCTAGACAGGGGAGGATTGGCAAAAACATTCAGTACTTC

j_gene: TRBJ1-1
v_gene: TRBV25-1
d_gene: TRBD1
abundance: few
CDR3aa: CASSLTGTNTEAFF
CDR3nt: TGTGCCAGCAGCCTGACAGGGACGAACACTGAAGCTTTCTTT